This TCR beta chain came from a study of molecular identifiers for immune sequencing clone quantification. Study information: Replicate RNA came from about 19,000 or 110,000 naive CD8 cells and was split five ways, and four parts were sequenced.

Sorted cell numbers of roughly 19,000 to 1,000,000, with 10%, 30% or 50% RNA, served as input for naive CD8 libraries. Sorting selected naive CD8 T cells with a CD8+CD4-CCR7+CD45RA+ phenotype. Making the bulk TCR libraries relied on previously described methods and listed TCR primers. MiXCR, applied by TCRdb to the PCR reads, yields one record per CDR3 protein. The data show some 320,000 distinct CDR3 sequences, with over 20% seen just once and roughly 0.86% held by the top ten. Sequencing used naive CD8+ T cells from blood, with Jurkat cell RNA spiked in. Subset indicated: FACS-sorted CD8+CD4-CCR7+CD45RA+ naive T cells. This sequence originates from a human donor in good health. Some libraries in this study had Jurkat cell RNA spiked in.

The CDR3 sequence: CSGNDLAYEQYF. CDR3 sequence (DNA): TGCAGTGGAAACGACCTCGCCTACGAGCAGTACTTC. V and J are TRBV20-1 and TRBJ2-7, with D unclear. This CDR3 spans 12 amino acids. The V end lost 7 bases, the J end lost 2 bases, and 12 bases lay between the germline ends. CDR1 and CDR2 (germline): DFQATT, SNEGSKA (reference sequence).